The clone carrying this TCR beta chain was seen more than once but under ten times. The CDR3 is 13 residues long. V was pared by 7 bases and J by 2 bases, with 11 bases between. Germline V gives CDR1 SNHLY, CDR2 FYNNEI. The data were obtained in a study of blood T cell repertoires in COVID-19. The table came from immunoSEQ multiplex PCR; TCRdb's copy has only in-frame clones and leaves some out. This repertoire shows approximately 500,000 clones, approximately 88% found once; its top ten account for about 8%. The rearrangement uses TRBV2 and TRBJ1-1; D is unclear. This TCR derives from a woman between 50 and 59 years old with COVID-19, enrolled during active disease. Material for sequencing was peripheral blood. CDR3 nucleotides: TGTGCCAGCATCCGTAGAGGTAACACTGAAGCTTTCTTT. Translated, it gives CASIRRGNTEAFF.